These 23 T cell receptor beta chains were sequenced from one sample in a study of CD8 T cells in ankylosing spondylitis. In TCRdb, the 5' RACE reads were re-called with MiXCR into one record per CDR3 protein. Altogether around 130,000 distinct CDR3 sequences are present, 7% to 10% being singletons, with the ten largest covering roughly 3.3%. The sample taken for sequencing was blood, either unsorted or a sorted T cell fraction (not recorded which). These receptors all come from a male donor with ankylosing spondylitis or in good health (not recorded which).

This clonotype was counted ten times or more. This CDR3 reads CSASSGKTYEQYF. The CDR3 nucleotides are TGCAGTGCGAGTAGCGGGAAGACCTACGAGCAGTACTTC. The J gene is TRBJ2-7, the V gene TRBV20-1; the match to TRBD2 covers 8 bases. Germline-derived CDR1 and CDR2 are DFQATT and SNEGSKA (reference sequence). This CDR3 has 13 residues. V gave up 6 bases and J gave up 2 bases; unmatched junction bases: 6.

This clonotype was counted ten times or more. V usage is TRBV12-3 or TRBV12-4 and J usage is TRBJ1-2, with no clear D. Trimming took 1 base from V and 1 from J, leaving 10 bases between them. The CDR3 length is 15 residues. The CDR3 nucleotides are TGTGCCAGCAGTTTAGTGGATTTTGGTAACTATGGCTACACCTTC. This encodes CASSLVDFGNYGYTF.

Many counts were recorded for this clonotype. This rearrangement joins TRBV20-1 to TRBJ2-1; the D gene is possibly TRBD2 (6 bases). CDR1 and CDR2 from the germline V gene are DFQATT and SNEGSKA (reference sequence). The V gene lost 5 bases and the J gene lost 0 bases, with 11 bases spanning the gap. CDR3 length: 14 amino acids. The CDR3 region is CSASSVISYNEQFF. In DNA, the CDR3 is TGCAGTGCTTCTAGCGTTATCTCCTACAATGAGCAGTTCTTC.

Ten or more counts support this clonotype. The CDR3 reads CSAGTGFEETQYF. The CDR3 coding sequence is TGCAGTGCGGGGACAGGGTTTGAAGAGACCCAGTACTTC. The chain has TRBV20-1 and TRBJ2-5; 9 bases agree with TRBD1. This CDR3 comprises 13 residues. CDR1 is DFQATT, CDR2 SNEGSKA, per germline (reference sequence). V dropped 6 bases and J dropped 3; count of bases not matched to a gene: 5.

V gene TRBV20-1 combines with J gene TRBJ2-7; possible D gene TRBD2, 6 bases. With 5 bases removed from V and 1 base from J, the gap between germline ends came to 27 bases. The CDR3 totals 18 residues. Germline V gene data show CDR1 as DFQATT and CDR2 as SNEGSKA (reference sequence). Here the CDR3 reads CSARNRDAGGIRSYEQYF. Here the CDR3 DNA reads TGCAGTGCTCGAAACCGGGACGCCGGCGGGATTCGGTCCTACGAGCAGTACTTC.

This clonotype came up many times. The rearrangement links TRBV7-6 to TRBJ2-3; D is perhaps TRBD1 (6 bases). This CDR3 has 15 residues. The germline V gene has CDR1 SGHVS and CDR2 FNYEAQ. V was shortened by 4 bases and J by 4 bases, with 15 bases between the two germline ends. CDR3 in amino acids: CASSSPTQGPDTQYF. As DNA, the CDR3 is TGTGCCAGCAGCTCCCCCACACAGGGTCCAGATACGCAGTATTTT.

This clonotype was detected ten times or more. This rearrangement joins TRBV4-2 to TRBJ2-7; D tentatively reads TRBD1 or TRBD2 (6 bases each). Germline CDR1 reads LGHNA; CDR2 reads YNFKEQ. V was trimmed by 0 bases and J by 2 bases, leaving 14 bases between them. This CDR3 region has 16 residues. CDR3 bases: TGTGCCAGCAGCCAAGATCGGGGGACAATAGCCTACGAGCAGTACTTC. Its translation is CASSQDRGTIAYEQYF.

This clonotype was recorded at least ten times. The chain couples TRBV5-1 to TRBJ2-5, with 9 positions matching TRBD2. The CDR3 loop spans 15 amino acids. Trimming took 2 bases from V and 1 from J; bases not matched to a gene: 3. Germline V CDR1 and CDR2: SGHRS, YFSETQ. In DNA, the CDR3 is TGCGCCAGCAGCTTTTCGACTAGCGGCCAAGAGACCCAGTACTTC. This sequence encodes CASSFSTSGQETQYF.

This clonotype was observed many times. The rearrangement joins TRBV5-1 to TRBJ2-1; TRBD2 matches 7 bases. CDR3 size: 13 residues. V was pared by 3 bases and J by 4 bases, with 1 base of the junction left unmatched. In germline, CDR1 is SGHRS, CDR2 YFSETQ. CDR3 region: CASSWEGYNEQFF. CDR3 nucleotides: TGCGCCAGCAGCTGGGAGGGTTACAATGAGCAGTTCTTC.

This clonotype has at least ten counts. V usage is TRBV6-1 and J usage is TRBJ1-2; D gene unclear. CDR1 is MNHNS, CDR2 SASEGT, per germline. The CDR3 spans 15 residues. The V end was cut by 7 bases, the J end by 4 bases, with 19 bases between. CDR3 in amino acids: CASTANPNPLYGYTF. The CDR3 bases are TGTGCCAGCACCGCTAACCCGAATCCTCTCTATGGCTACACCTTC.

As to this clonotype: A read error may explain this, as a much larger clone is one base away. DNA of the CDR3: TGTGCCAGCGGCACCCCATCTAAAGGGTTTGAGACCCAGTACTTC. Translating it yields CASGTPSKGFETQYF. The chain carries TRBV21-1 and TRBJ2-5. TRBV21-1 is a listed pseudogene. The CDR3 runs 15 residues.

This clonotype came up many times. The rearrangement joins TRBV30 to TRBJ2-2; 7 nucleotides align to TRBD2. Germline V gene lookup returns CDR1 GTSNPN and CDR2 SVGIG (reference sequence). This CDR3 comprises 15 residues. V shed 2 bases, J shed 5 bases, and the junction held 8 bases outside the gene matches. DNA of the CDR3: TGTGCCTGGAGTCCAACCGAAGCGGGGACCGGGGAGCTGTTTTTT. Translating gives CAWSPTEAGTGELFF.

V and J are TRBV20-1 and TRBJ2-1; 10 nucleotides match TRBD2. CDR3 length equals 20 residues. The V gene end was trimmed by 0 bases and the J gene end by 0 bases; junction bases not matched to a gene: 14. CDR1 and CDR2 from the germline V gene are DFQATT and SNEGSKA (reference sequence). This CDR3 is CSARDVDGLADLSSYNEQFF. The CDR3, as DNA: TGCAGTGCTAGAGATGTCGACGGACTAGCGGATCTTTCCTCCTACAATGAGCAGTTCTTC.

This clonotype was detected a few times. The chain links TRBV11-2 to TRBJ2-7, with 8 bases lining up with TRBD1. CDR1 is SGHAT and CDR2 is FQNNGV in the germline V gene. The junction had 10 bases not matched to a gene; V was cut back by 2 bases and J by 1 base. This CDR3 has 17 residues. The DNA of the CDR3 is TGTGCCAGCAGCTTAAAGACGCAGGGGGCGAGGTCCTACGAGCAGTACTTC. Translated, it gives CASSLKTQGARSYEQYF.

V and J are TRBV20-1 and TRBJ2-7; 9 bases line up with TRBD2. V was clipped by 3 bases and J by 4 bases; unmatched bases: 10. Germline values: CDR1 DFQATT, CDR2 SNEGSKA (reference sequence). The CDR3 runs to 15 residues. As DNA, the CDR3 is TGCAGTGCTAGGTGGCCTAGCGGGATAGGTTACGAGCAGTACTTC. Translated, it gives CSARWPSGIGYEQYF.

This clonotype came up many times. The V call is TRBV11-2, the J call TRBJ2-5, with 7 bases identical to TRBD2. V gave up 5 bases and J gave up 5 bases; unmatched junction bases: 5. Germline values: CDR1 SGHAT, CDR2 FQNNGV. This CDR3 region has 13 residues. The CDR3 protein is CASSGRALETQYF. DNA of the CDR3: TGTGCCAGCAGCGGGAGGGCCCTGGAGACCCAGTACTTC.

This clonotype showed up just a few times. J is TRBJ1-5 and V is TRBV20-1; 7 bases line up with TRBD1. CDR1 DFQATT and CDR2 SNEGSKA come from the germline V gene (reference sequence). This CDR3 has 15 amino acids. J gave up 6 bases and V 3 bases, and 11 bases lay outside the gene matches. As DNA, the CDR3 is TGCAGTGCTAGGAAAGAGACAGGGTTTAGTCAGCCCCAGCATTTT. Encoded protein: CSARKETGFSQPQHF.

This clonotype came up many times. V and J are TRBV12-3 or TRBV12-4 and TRBJ2-2; 8 bases line up with TRBD2. There are 18 residues in the CDR3. Trimming cost V 5 bases and J 3 bases; bases outside gene matches: 14. CDR3 in DNA: TGTGCCAGCAGTAACCAGAGGCTCGGGAGGGCCGACACCGGGGAGCTGTTTTTT. Residues: CASSNQRLGRADTGELFF.

The table lists this clonotype with many counts. The rearrangement uses TRBV12-3 or TRBV12-4 and TRBJ1-2, with 8 bases matching TRBD1. The ends lost 8 bases at V and 2 bases at J; junction bases unmatched: 7. The CDR3 has 14 amino acids. CDR3 sequence: CASPRQGKNYGYTF. CDR3 DNA: TGTGCCAGCCCACGACAGGGGAAAAACTATGGCTACACCTTC.

This clonotype was recorded many times. The V call is TRBV29-1, the J call TRBJ2-5; no reliable D call. Germline V gene sequence: CDR1 SQVTM, CDR2 ANQGSEA. The CDR3 runs to 13 residues. The V end lost 4 bases, the J end lost 1 base, and 10 bases lay between the germline ends. The CDR3 loop reads CSVGARFQETQYF. The DNA of the CDR3 is TGCAGCGTTGGAGCTCGATTCCAAGAGACCCAGTACTTC.

This clonotype was seen ten or more times. This sequence joins TRBV12-3 or TRBV12-4 and TRBJ1-6, with TRBD1 matching 7 bases. V shed 5 bases, J shed 5 bases, and the junction held 6 bases outside the gene matches. The CDR3 length is 15 residues. The CDR3 DNA reads TGTGCCAGCAGTCTACTGACAGGGAATAATTCACCCCTCCACTTT. Translated, it gives CASSLLTGNNSPLHF.

This CDR3 is CATSRDPLTVPHF. The CDR3 bases are TGTGCCACCAGCAGAGATCCCCTAACTGTGCCCCACTTT. This rearrangement joins TRBV15 to TRBJ1-6; D ambiguous. The germline V gene has CDR1 LNHNV and CDR2 YYDKDF (reference sequence). With 0 bases removed from V and 18 bases from J, the gap between germline ends came to 15 bases. The CDR3 consists of 13 residues.

The chain combines TRBV28 with TRBJ2-3; maybe TRBD2 (6 bases). The CDR3 sequence is 13 residues long. The germline V gene has CDR1 MDHEN and CDR2 SYDVKM. CDR3 sequence: CVSGSGEEDTQYF. In nucleotides, the CDR3 is TGTGTATCGGGGTCGGGAGAGGAAGATACGCAGTATTTT.